This T cell receptor (beta chain) was sequenced for a study of a mutant IDH1 vaccine in newly diagnosed glioma. Study-wide context: Those enrolled had earlier been treated with radiotherapy, temozolomide, or both, mostly both.

Profiling relied on immunoSEQ multiplex PCR, and the TCRdb table lists in-frame clones only, not all of them. Counted here are about 20,000 clones, approximately 82% occurring once; the ten biggest clones make up roughly 13%. On this clone: Its antigen is currently unknown.

Noted time point: week 23, last vaccination. Every single dose of the vaccine, 300 ug of mutant IDH1 20-mer peptide, came with topical imiquimod. The CDR3 totals 14 residues. Per germline, CDR1 KGHSH and CDR2 LQKENI. Trimming stripped 4 bases from V and 0 bases from J, with 10 bases between. The rearrangement links TRBV18 to TRBJ2-7; no firm D call. Sample: PBMCs, taken from a glioma patient whose treatment included an IDH1 peptide vaccine. The receptor comes from a man aged 25 to 45 with glioma. CDR3 protein: CASSQGAPSYEQYF. CDR3 bases: TGTGCCAGCTCACAAGGAGCGCCCTCCTACGAGCAGTACTTC.